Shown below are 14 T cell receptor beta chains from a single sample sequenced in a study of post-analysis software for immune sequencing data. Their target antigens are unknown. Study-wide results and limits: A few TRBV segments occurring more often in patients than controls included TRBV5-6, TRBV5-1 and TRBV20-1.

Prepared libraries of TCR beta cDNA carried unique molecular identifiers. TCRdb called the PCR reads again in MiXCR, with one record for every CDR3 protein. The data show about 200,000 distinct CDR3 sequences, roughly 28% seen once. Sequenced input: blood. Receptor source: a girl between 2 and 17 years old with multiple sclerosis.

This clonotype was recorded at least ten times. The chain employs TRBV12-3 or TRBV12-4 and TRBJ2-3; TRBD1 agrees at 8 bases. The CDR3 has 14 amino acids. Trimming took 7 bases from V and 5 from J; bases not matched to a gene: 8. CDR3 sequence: CASKKRTGKDTQYF. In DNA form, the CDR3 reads TGTGCCAGCAAGAAGAGGACAGGGAAAGATACGCAGTATTTT.

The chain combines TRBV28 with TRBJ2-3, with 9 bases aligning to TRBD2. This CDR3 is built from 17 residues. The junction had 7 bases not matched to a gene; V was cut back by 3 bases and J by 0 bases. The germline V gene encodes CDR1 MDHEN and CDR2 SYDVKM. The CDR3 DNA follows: TGTGCCAGCAGTTTTCCCCTTACTAGCGGGAGCACAGATACGCAGTATTTT. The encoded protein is CASSFPLTSGSTDTQYF.

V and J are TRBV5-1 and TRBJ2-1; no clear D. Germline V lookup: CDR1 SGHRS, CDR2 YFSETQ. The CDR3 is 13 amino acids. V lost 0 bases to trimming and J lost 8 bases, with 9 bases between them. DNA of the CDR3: TGCGCCAGCAGCTTGGTTAGGACGGATGAGCAGTTCTTC. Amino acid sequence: CASSLVRTDEQFF.

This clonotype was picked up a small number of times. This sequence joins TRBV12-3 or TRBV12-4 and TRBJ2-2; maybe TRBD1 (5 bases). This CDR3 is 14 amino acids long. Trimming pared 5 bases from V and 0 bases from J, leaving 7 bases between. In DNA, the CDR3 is TGTGCCAGCAGTGGGGCTCCGAACACCGGGGAGCTGTTTTTT. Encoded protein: CASSGAPNTGELFF.

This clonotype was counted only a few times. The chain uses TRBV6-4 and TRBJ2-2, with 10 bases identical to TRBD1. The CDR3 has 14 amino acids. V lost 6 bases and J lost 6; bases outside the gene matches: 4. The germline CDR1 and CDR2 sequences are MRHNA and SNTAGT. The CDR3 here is CASSGQGGSGELFF. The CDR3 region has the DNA TGTGCCAGCAGCGGACAGGGGGGTTCCGGGGAGCTGTTTTTT.

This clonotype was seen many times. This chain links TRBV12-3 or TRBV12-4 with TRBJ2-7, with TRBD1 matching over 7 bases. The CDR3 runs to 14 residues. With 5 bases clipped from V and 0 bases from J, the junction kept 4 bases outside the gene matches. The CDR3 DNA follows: TGTGCCAGCAGTCCACGGACAGGCTCCTACGAGCAGTACTTC. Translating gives CASSPRTGSYEQYF.

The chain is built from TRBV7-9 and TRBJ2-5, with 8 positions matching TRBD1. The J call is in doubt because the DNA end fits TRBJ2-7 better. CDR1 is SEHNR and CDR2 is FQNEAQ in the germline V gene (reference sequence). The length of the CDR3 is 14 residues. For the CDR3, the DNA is TGTGCCAGCAGCCCGGGACAGGTGGTCCGCGAGCAGTACTTC. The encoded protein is CASSPGQVVREQYF.

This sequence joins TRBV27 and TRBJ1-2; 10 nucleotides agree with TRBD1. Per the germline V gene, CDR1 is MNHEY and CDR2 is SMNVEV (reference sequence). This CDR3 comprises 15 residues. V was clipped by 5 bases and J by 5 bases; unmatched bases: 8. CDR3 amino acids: CASSRQGAWGYGYTF. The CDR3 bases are TGTGCCAGCAGTAGACAGGGGGCTTGGGGATATGGCTACACCTTC.

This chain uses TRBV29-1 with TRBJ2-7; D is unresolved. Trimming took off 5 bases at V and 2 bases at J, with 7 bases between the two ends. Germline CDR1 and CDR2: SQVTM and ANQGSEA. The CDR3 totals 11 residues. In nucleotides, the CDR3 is TGCAGCGTTCCGGGCGCCTACGAGCAGTACTTC. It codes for CSVPGAYEQYF.

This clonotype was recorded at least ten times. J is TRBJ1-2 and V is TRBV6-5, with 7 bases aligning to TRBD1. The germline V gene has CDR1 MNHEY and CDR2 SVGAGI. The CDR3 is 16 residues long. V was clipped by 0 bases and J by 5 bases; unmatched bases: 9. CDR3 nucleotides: TGTGCCAGCAGTTACTCTCCCCAGGGGGGAGTTTATGGCTACACCTTC. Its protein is CASSYSPQGGVYGYTF.

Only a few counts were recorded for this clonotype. The CDR3 is CASSVKGSNQPQHF. The DNA for the CDR3 is TGTGCCAGTAGTGTGAAGGGAAGCAATCAGCCCCAGCATTTT. The V call is TRBV19, the J call TRBJ1-5; D unresolved. Germline V gene sequence: CDR1 LNHDA, CDR2 SQIVND (reference sequence). This CDR3 has 14 amino acids. Deletions cut 5 bases from V and 1 base from J, with 9 bases between.

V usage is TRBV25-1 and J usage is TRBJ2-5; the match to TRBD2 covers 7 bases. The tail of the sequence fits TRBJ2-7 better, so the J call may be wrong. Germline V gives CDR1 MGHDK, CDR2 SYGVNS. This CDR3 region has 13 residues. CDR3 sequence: CASRTPGGTEQYF. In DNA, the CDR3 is TGTGCCAGCAGGACCCCCGGGGGGACCGAGCAGTACTTC.

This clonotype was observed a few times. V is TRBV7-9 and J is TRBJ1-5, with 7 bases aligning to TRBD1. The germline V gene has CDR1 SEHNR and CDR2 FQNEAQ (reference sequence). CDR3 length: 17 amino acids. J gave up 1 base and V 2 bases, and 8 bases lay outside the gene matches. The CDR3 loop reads CASSLWQGGSSNQPQHF. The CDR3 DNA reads TGTGCCAGCAGCTTATGGCAGGGGGGCTCGAGCAATCAGCCCCAGCATTTT.

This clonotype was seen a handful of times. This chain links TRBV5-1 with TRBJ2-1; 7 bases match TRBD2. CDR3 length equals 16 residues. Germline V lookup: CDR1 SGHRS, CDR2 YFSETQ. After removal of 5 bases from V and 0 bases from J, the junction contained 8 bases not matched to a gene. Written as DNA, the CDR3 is TGCGCCAGCAGAGCCCTAGCGGCTAGCTCCTACAATGAGCAGTTCTTC. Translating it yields CASRALAASSYNEQFF.